This T cell receptor beta chain was identified during a study of OX40 agonist ivuxolimab in advanced cancers. Study context: Partial responses occurred in three patients (one hepatocellular carcinoma, two cutaneous melanoma). Study results and limitations: The CD4+ and CD8+ T cells in the blood had expanded clonally by week 6 at 0.1 to 3.0 mg/kg.

The CDR3 runs to 15 residues. CDR1 is MDHEN and CDR2 is SYDVKM in the germline V gene. Prior autoimmune disease or systemic immunosuppression barred patients. Libraries were prepared by immunoSEQ multiplex PCR; TCRdb keeps only in-frame clonotypes and omits some of them. The profile covers roughly 89,000 clones, with roughly 91% appearing a single time and about 0.35% taken by the ten largest. About this clone: The antigen remains undetermined.

The rearrangement links TRBV28 to TRBJ2-5, with D possibly being TRBD1 (5 bases). The J call is uncertain, as TRBJ2-7 better fits the DNA end. This sequence was found in an adult with an advanced solid tumor such as melanoma, head and neck, liver or kidney cancer. Sample: CD4+ or CD8+ T cells sorted from blood, taken in a trial of the OX40 agonist ivuxolimab. The CDR3 nucleotides are TGTGCCAGCAGTTTATCCAGGGCGAGCTCCTACGAGCAGTACTTC. Residues: CASSLSRASSYEQYF.